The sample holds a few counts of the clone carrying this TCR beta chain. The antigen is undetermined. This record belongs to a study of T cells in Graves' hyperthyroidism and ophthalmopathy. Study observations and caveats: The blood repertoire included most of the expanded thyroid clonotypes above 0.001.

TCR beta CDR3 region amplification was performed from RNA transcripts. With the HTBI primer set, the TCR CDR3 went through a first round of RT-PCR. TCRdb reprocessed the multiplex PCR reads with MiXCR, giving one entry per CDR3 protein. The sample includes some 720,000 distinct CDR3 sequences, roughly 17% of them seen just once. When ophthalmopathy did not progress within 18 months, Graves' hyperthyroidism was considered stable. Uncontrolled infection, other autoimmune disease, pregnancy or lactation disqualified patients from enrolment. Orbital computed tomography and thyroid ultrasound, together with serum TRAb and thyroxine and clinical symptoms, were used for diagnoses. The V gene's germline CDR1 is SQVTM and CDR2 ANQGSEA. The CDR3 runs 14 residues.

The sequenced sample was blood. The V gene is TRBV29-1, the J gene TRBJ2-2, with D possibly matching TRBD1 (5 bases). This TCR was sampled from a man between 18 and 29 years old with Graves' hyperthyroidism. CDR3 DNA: TGCACCCGGCCAAGGGGTATCTCCACCGGGGAGCTGTTTTTT. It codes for CTRPRGISTGELFF.